This TCR beta chain was sequenced in a study of response to subunit inactivated influenza vaccine. General study points: After each seasonal influenza vaccination, few new T cells are recruited, the authors suggested.

There are many counts of this clonotype. What it recognizes is unknown. Using its own MiXCR run on the RT-PCR reads, TCRdb lists one record per CDR3 protein. The data show approximately 530,000 distinct CDR3 sequences, roughly 8.2% seen once. V was cut by 1 base and J by 5 bases, with 18 bases left in between. The CDR3 extends over 17 amino acids. CDR1 is DFQATT, CDR2 SNEGSKA, per germline (reference sequence). The input for sequencing was PBMCs from blood, taken roughly 24 months after vaccination. The gene calls are TRBV20-1 and TRBJ1-6, with D perhaps matching TRBD1 (6 bases). This TCR was sampled from a man between 50 and 75 years old who received an inactivated influenza vaccine. Here the CDR3 reads CSARGLGGGLNNSPLHF. DNA for the CDR3: TGCAGTGCTAGAGGGCTTGGGGGCGGACTGAATAATTCACCCCTCCACTTT.